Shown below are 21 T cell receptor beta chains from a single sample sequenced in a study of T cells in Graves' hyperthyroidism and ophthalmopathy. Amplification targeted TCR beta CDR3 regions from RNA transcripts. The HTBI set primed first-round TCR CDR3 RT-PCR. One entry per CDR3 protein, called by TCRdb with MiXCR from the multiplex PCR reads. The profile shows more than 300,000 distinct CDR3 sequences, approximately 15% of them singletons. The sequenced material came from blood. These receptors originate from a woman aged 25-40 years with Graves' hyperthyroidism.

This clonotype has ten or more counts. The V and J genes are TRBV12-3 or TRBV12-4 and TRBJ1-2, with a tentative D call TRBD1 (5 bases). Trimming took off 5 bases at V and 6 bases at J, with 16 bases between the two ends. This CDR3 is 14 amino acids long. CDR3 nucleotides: TGTGCCAGCAGTCGCAGGGCGAACACGGATGGCTACACCTTC. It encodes CASSRRANTDGYTF.

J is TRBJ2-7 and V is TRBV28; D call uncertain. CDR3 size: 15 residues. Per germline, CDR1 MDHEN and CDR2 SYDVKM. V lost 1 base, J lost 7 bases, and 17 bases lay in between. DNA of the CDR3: TGTGCCAGCAGTTTATATGGCTCCGGGCCTGAGGAGCAGTACTTC. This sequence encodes CASSLYGSGPEEQYF.

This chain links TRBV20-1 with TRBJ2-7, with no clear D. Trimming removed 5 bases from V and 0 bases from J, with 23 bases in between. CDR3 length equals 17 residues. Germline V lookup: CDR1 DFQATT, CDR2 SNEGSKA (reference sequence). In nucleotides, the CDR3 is TGCAGTGCTCCCCCGGCAGAAGCGCCGTTTATCTCCTACGAGCAGTACTTC. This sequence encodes CSAPPAEAPFISYEQYF.

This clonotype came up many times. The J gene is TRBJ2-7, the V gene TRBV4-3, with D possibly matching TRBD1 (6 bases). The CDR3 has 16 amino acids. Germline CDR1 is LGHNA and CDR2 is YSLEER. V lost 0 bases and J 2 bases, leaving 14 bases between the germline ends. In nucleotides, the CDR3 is TGCGCCAGCAGCCAAGAGGGGACACCCGGGGCCTACGAGCAGTACTTC. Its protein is CASSQEGTPGAYEQYF.

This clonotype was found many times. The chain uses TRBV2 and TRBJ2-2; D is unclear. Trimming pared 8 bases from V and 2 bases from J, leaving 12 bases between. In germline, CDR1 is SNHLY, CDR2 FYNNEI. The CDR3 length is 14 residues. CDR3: CASLADKNTGELFF. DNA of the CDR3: TGTGCCAGCTTAGCAGACAAAAACACCGGGGAGCTGTTTTTT.

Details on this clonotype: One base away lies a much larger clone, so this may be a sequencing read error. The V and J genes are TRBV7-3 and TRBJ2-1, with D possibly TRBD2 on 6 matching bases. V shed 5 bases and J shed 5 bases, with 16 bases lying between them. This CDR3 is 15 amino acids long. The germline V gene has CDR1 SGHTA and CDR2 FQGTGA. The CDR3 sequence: CASSPSVFLHNEQFF. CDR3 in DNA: TGTGCCAGCAGCCCTAGCGTCTTCCTCCACAATGAGCAGTTCTTC.

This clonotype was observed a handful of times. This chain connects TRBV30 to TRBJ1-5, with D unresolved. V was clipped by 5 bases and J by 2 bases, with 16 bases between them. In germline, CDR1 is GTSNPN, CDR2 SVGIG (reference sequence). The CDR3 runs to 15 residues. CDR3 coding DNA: TGTGCCTGGCAGGACGGCCGAGGCGGCAATCAGCCCCAGCATTTT. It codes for CAWQDGRGGNQPQHF.

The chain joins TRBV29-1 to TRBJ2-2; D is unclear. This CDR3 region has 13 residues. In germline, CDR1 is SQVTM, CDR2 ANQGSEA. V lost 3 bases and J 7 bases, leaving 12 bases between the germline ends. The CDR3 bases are TGCAGCGTTGAGGTGCAGTTAGGCGGGGAGCTGTTTTTT. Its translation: CSVEVQLGGELFF.

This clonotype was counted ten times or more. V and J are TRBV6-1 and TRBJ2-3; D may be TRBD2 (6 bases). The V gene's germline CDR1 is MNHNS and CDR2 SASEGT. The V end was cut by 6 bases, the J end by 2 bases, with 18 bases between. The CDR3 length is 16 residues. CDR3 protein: CASSPGTALYTDTQYF. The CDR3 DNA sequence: TGTGCCAGCAGCCCTGGGACTGCTCTGTACACAGATACGCAGTATTTT.

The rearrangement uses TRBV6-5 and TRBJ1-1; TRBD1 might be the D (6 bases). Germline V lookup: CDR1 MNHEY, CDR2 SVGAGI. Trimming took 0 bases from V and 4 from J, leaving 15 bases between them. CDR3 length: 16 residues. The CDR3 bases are TGTGCCAGCAGTTACTCGATGGGGGCAGGATCCACTGAAGCTTTCTTT. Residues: CASSYSMGAGSTEAFF.

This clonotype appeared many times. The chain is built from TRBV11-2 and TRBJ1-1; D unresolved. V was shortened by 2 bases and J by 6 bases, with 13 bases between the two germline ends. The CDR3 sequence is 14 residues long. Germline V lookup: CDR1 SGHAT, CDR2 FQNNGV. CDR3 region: CASSLRAGRAEAFF. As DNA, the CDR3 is TGTGCCAGCAGCTTAAGGGCGGGTCGGGCTGAAGCTTTCTTT. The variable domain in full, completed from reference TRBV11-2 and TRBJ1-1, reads EAGVAQSPRYKIIEKRQSVAFWCNPISGHATLYWYQQILGQGPKLLIQFQNNGVVDDSQLPKDRFSAERLKGVDSTLKIQPAKLEDSAVYLCASSLRAGRAEAFFGQGTRLTVV.

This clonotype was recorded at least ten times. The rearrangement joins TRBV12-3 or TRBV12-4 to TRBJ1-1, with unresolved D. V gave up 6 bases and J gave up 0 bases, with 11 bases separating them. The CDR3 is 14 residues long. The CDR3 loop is CASSHDGVNTEAFF. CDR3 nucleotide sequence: TGTGCCAGCAGCCATGACGGGGTGAACACTGAAGCTTTCTTT.

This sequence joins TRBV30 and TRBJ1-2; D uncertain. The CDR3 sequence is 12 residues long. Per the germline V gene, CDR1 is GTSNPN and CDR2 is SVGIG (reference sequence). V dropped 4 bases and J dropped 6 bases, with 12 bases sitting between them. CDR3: CAWTKGSDGYTF. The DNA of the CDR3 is TGTGCCTGGACTAAGGGTTCGGATGGCTACACCTTC.

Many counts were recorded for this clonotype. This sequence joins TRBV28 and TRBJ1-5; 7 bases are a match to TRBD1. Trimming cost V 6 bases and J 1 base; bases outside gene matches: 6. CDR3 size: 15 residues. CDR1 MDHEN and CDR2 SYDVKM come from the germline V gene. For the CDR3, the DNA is TGTGCCAGCAGGAAACAGGGGAACAGCAATCAGCCCCAGCATTTT. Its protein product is CASRKQGNSNQPQHF.

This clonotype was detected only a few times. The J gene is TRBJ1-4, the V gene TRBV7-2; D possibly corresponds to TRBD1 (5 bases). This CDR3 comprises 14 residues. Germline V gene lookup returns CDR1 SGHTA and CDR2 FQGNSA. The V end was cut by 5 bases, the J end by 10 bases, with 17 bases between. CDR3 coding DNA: TGTGCCAGCAGCCACCCCGACAGTGGTGGAAAACTGTTTTTT. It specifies CASSHPDSGGKLFF.

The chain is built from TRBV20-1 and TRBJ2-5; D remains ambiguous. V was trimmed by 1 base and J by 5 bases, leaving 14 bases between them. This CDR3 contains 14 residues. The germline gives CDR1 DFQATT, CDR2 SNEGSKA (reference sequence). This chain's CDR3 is CSARGAALMETQYF. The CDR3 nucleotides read TGCAGTGCTAGAGGTGCTGCCCTCATGGAGACCCAGTACTTC.

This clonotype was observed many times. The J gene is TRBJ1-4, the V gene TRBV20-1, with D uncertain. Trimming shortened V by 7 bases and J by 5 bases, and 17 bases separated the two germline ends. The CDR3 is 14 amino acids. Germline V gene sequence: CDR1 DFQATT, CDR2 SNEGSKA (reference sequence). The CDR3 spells CSGHLRASNEKLFF. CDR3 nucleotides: TGCAGTGGACACCTCCGGGCCTCAAATGAAAAACTGTTTTTT.

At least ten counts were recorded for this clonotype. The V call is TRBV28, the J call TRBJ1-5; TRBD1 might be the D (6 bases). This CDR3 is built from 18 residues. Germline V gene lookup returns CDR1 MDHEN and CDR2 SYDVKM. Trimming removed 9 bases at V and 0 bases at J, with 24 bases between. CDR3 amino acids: CASRGRQRESNSNQPQHF. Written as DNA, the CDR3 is TGTGCCAGTCGGGGGCGGCAACGGGAGTCAAATAGCAATCAGCCCCAGCATTTT.

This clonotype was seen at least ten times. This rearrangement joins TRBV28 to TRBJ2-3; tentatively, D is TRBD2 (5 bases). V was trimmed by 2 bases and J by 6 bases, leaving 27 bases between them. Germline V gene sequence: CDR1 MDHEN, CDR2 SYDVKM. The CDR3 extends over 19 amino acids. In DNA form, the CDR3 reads TGTGCCAGCAGTTTAACCCCTTTAGGGAGCGGTAAAGGAACGGATACGCAGTATTTT. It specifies CASSLTPLGSGKGTDTQYF.

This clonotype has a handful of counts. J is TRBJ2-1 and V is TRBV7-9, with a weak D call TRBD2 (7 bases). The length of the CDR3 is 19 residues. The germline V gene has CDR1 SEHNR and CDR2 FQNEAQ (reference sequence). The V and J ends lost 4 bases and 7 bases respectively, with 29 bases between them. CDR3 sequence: CASSSTGGGKVPATNEQFF. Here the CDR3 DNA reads TGTGCCAGCAGCTCGACGGGGGGCGGGAAAGTCCCCGCCACTAATGAGCAGTTCTTC.

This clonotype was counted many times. The CDR3 loop reads CASSYSTHAYEQYF. Here the CDR3 DNA reads TGTGCCAGCAGTTACTCGACCCATGCCTACGAGCAGTACTTC. This rearrangement joins TRBV6-5 to TRBJ2-7; no clear D. With 0 bases removed from V and 2 bases from J, the gap between germline ends came to 8 bases. CDR1 and CDR2 (germline): MNHEY, SVGAGI. This CDR3 has 14 residues.